The rows below give T cell receptor beta chains drawn from one sample of a study of T cell responses to AZD1222 COVID-19 vaccine. Data came from immunoSEQ multiplex PCR; TCRdb stores just in-frame clones and leaves some out. Seen here are about 160,000 clones, 85% to 95% observed once, and the top ten hold about 1%. Sample: peripheral blood, taken on day 0 of AZD1222 vaccination. These receptors all stem from an adult in good health. CDR3s include the opening cysteine and the closing phenylalanine or tryptophan. A D gene is named only where the DNA matches it firmly. Clone size appears in some rows only: once, few, many, or a class for an expanded clone.

.	TRBJ1-2	TRBD1	TRBV4-1	CASSQEHRGTYGYTF	TGCGCCAGCAGCCAAGAGCACAGGGGAACTTATGGCTACACCTTC
.	TRBJ1-1	.	TRBV5-1	CASSLDSDMNTEAFF	TGCGCCAGCAGCTTGGATTCGGATATGAACACTGAAGCTTTCTTT
.	TRBJ1-2	TRBD1	TRBV12-3/TRBV12-4	CASSPQGVGGYTF	TGTGCCAGCAGTCCACAGGGGGTAGGTGGCTACACCTTC
.	TRBJ1-5	TRBD1	TRBV18	CASSPAGGPRNQPQHF	TGTGCCAGCTCACCGGCAGGGGGCCCGCGCAATCAGCCCCAGCATTTT
.	TRBJ2-3	TRBD2	TRBV11-3	CASSLRSGGQRDTQYF	TGTGCCAGCAGCTTAAGAAGCGGGGGGCAGAGGGATACGCAGTATTTT
once	TRBJ1-1	.	TRBV9	CASSVEAGEGTEAFF	TGTGCCAGCAGCGTAGAGGCAGGCGAGGGGACTGAAGCTTTCTTT
many	TRBJ2-1	.	TRBV7-6	CASSPVRGSSYNEQFF	TGTGCCAGCAGCCCTGTACGGGGAAGCTCCTACAATGAGCAGTTCTTC
.	TRBJ2-7	TRBD1	TRBV27	CASMTGNSYEQYF	TGTGCCAGCATGACAGGGAACTCCTACGAGCAGTACTTC
.	TRBJ2-3	TRBD2	TRBV5-4	CASSPAGGAGDTQYF	TGTGCCAGCAGTCCCGCGGGGGGGGCGGGAGATACGCAGTATTTT
.	TRBJ1-5	.	TRBV6-5	CASSPGQSGQPQHF	TGTGCCAGCAGTCCAGGACAGTCGGGGCAGCCCCAGCATTTT